The subject of this entry is one TCR beta chain. The authors drew about 9.9 milliliters of peripheral blood from each donor. A second PCR, run for about 7 to 12 cycles, used a sample-barcoded 5' primer plus a J-beta primer mix. One entry per CDR3 protein, called by TCRdb with MiXCR from the 5' RACE reads. The profile shows 850,000 to 1,100,000 distinct CDR3 sequences, 35% to 40% of them singletons. The data were obtained in a study of blood T cells in healthy people across ages. The CDR3 loop spans 17 amino acids. Trimming took 0 bases from V and 5 from J; bases not matched to a gene: 11. CDR1 and CDR2 (germline): SEHNR, FQNEAQ (reference sequence).

Sequenced sample: blood. The V call is TRBV7-9, the J call TRBJ2-3; TRBD1 matches at 7 bases. The sequence was obtained from a man younger than 30 in good health. For the CDR3, the DNA is TGTGCCAGCAGCTTAGCGAGGGGACAGTCCTCCGGAGATACGCAGTATTTT. Its translation is CASSLARGQSSGDTQYF.